Shown below are 10 T cell receptor beta chains from a single sample sequenced in a study of OX40 agonist ivuxolimab in advanced cancers. Clones were read by immunoSEQ multiplex PCR, and TCRdb kept only the in-frame ones, dropping some. Altogether about 150,000 clones are present, roughly 94% being singletons, with the ten largest covering 0.31%. Here the sequenced sample was CD4+ or CD8+ T cells sorted from blood, taken in a trial of the OX40 agonist ivuxolimab. These receptors came from an adult with an advanced solid tumor such as melanoma, head and neck, liver or kidney cancer.

This rearrangement joins TRBV2 to TRBJ2-7; 10 bases line up with TRBD2. Unmatched junction bases numbered 7, after V lost 8 bases and J lost 6 bases. The CDR3 has 13 residues. Germline CDR1 and CDR2: SNHLY and FYNNEI. The CDR3 nucleotides are TGTGCCAGCTCCGGGACTAGCGTCCCCGAGCAGTACTTC. Its protein product is CASSGTSVPEQYF.

This chain links TRBV10-1 with TRBJ1-2; weak D call: TRBD1 (5 bases). Per the germline V gene, CDR1 is WNHNN and CDR2 is SYGVQD (reference sequence). V was pared by 2 bases and J by 5 bases, with 9 bases between. The CDR3 consists of 13 residues. This chain's CDR3 is CASSEDRDYGYTF. The CDR3 nucleotides are TGCGCCAGCAGTGAGGACAGAGATTATGGCTACACCTTC.

This clone occurred once. The chain links TRBV19 to TRBJ2-5; a weak D match, TRBD1 (6 bases). Per the germline V gene, CDR1 is LNHDA and CDR2 is SQIVND (reference sequence). The CDR3 has 18 residues. The V end lost 3 bases, the J end lost 4 bases, and 24 bases lay between the germline ends. As DNA, the CDR3 is TGTGCCAGTAGTATCTTTGGGGGCCTCAGCCATGAGGGAGAGACCCAGTACTTC. Its translation: CASSIFGGLSHEGETQYF. The full variable domain, completed using reference TRBV19 and TRBJ2-5, is DGGITQSPKYLFRKEGQNVTLSCEQNLNHDAMYWYRQDPGQGLRLIYYSQIVNDFQKGDIAEGYSVSREKKESFPLTVTSAQKNPTAFYLCASSIFGGLSHEGETQYFGPGTRLLVL.

The rearrangement joins TRBV7-2 to TRBJ1-3; the match to TRBD1 covers 7 bases. There are 15 residues in the CDR3. In germline, CDR1 is SGHTA, CDR2 FQGNSA. With 3 bases clipped from V and 0 bases from J, the junction kept 2 bases outside the gene matches. DNA for the CDR3: TGTGCCAGCAGCTTCGGACAGGTCTCTGGAAACACCATATATTTT. Amino acids: CASSFGQVSGNTIYF.

The chain combines TRBV9 with TRBJ1-1, with TRBD1 identical over 10 bases. In germline, CDR1 is SGDLS, CDR2 YYNGEE. This CDR3 contains 17 residues. The trim removed 2 bases at V and 0 bases at J, leaving 7 bases unmatched. The CDR3 loop is CASSVTTGGPMNTEAFF. DNA for the CDR3: TGTGCCAGCAGCGTTACGACAGGGGGCCCGATGAACACTGAAGCTTTCTTT.

The chain has TRBV10-2 and TRBJ1-4; tentative D call: TRBD1 (5 bases). From germline, CDR1 is WSHSY and CDR2 SAAADI. The CDR3 consists of 15 residues. V dropped 6 bases and J dropped 8 bases, with 19 bases sitting between them. CDR3 coding DNA: TGCGCCAGCAGGCCCTCGACCGGGTGGGGGGAAAAACTGTTTTTT. Its protein is CASRPSTGWGEKLFF.

This rearrangement joins TRBV28 to TRBJ1-5, with D perhaps matching TRBD1 (5 bases). The CDR3 covers 16 residues. With 6 bases removed from V and 2 bases from J, the gap between germline ends came to 17 bases. The germline V gene encodes CDR1 MDHEN and CDR2 SYDVKM. The DNA for the CDR3 is TGTGCCAGCAGCCGCGGGACTTTTAGGGGCAATCAGCCCCAGCATTTT. Its protein is CASSRGTFRGNQPQHF.

The chain links TRBV11-2 to TRBJ2-3, with D perhaps given as TRBD1 or TRBD2 (6 bases each). The CDR3 totals 13 residues. The ends were cut back, 5 bases at V and 8 bases at J, with 14 bases in the middle. The V gene's germline CDR1 is SGHAT and CDR2 FQNNGV. CDR3 sequence: CASSRGGQATQYF. CDR3 nucleotide sequence: TGTGCCAGCAGCCGAGGGGGGCAGGCTACGCAGTATTTT. The full variable domain, with the rest looked up from reference TRBV11-2 and TRBJ2-3, is EAGVAQSPRYKIIEKRQSVAFWCNPISGHATLYWYQQILGQGPKLLIQFQNNGVVDDSQLPKDRFSAERLKGVDSTLKIQPAKLEDSAVYLCASSRGGQATQYFGPGTRLTVL.

The J gene is TRBJ2-5, the V gene TRBV10-2; TRBD2 agrees at 7 bases. Germline trimming cut 6 bases from V and 7 bases from J; bases unmatched to any gene: 2. This CDR3 is built from 11 residues. Germline CDR1 WSHSY, CDR2 SAAADI. This CDR3 reads CASRIAGTQYF. The CDR3 bases are TGCGCCAGCAGGATAGCGGGGACCCAGTACTTC.

The chain has TRBV11-3 and TRBJ2-5, with 10 bases identical to TRBD2. Trimming removed 1 base from V and 5 bases from J; junction bases left unmatched: 4. This CDR3 is 15 amino acids long. Germline V gene sequence: CDR1 SGHNT, CDR2 YENEEA. CDR3 in amino acids: CASSLASGRAETQYF. The CDR3 nucleotides are TGTGCCAGCAGCTTAGCTAGCGGGAGAGCGGAGACCCAGTACTTC. Variable domain in full (rest from reference TRBV11-3 and TRBJ2-5): EAGVVQSPRYKIIEKKQPVAFWCNPISGHNTLYWYLQNLGQGPELLIRYENEEAVDDSQLPKDRFSAERLKGVDSTLKIQPAELGDSAVYLCASSLASGRAETQYFGPGTRLLVL.